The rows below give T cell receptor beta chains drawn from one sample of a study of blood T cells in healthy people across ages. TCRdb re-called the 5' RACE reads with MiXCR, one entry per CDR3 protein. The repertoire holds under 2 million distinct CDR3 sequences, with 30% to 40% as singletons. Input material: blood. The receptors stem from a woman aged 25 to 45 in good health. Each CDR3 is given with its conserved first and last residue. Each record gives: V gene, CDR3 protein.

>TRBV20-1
CSARPLGGAGETQYF
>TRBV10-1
CASSESGTSGSTTQYF
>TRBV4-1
CASSQAAVLSSYEQYF
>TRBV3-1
CASSQDPMVERGVSYNEQFF
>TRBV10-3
CAISEYSGRKNNEQFF
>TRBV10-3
CAISESLGKSSYEQYF
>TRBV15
CATSNPRTNLNTEAFF
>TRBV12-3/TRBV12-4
CASSFSQTASTDTQYF
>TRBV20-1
CGARESSGADSDTQYF
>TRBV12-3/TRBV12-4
CASSNRGGTEAFF
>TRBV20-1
CSARDGGRTTSTYEQYF